This T cell receptor beta chain was found in a study of response to subunit inactivated influenza vaccine. One entry per CDR3 protein results from TCRdb running MiXCR on the RT-PCR reads. The sample shows roughly 170,000 distinct CDR3 sequences, roughly 8.7% of them seen only once. The CDR3 is made up of 14 amino acids. The J segment lost 1 base and the V segment lost 7 bases, leaving 5 bases of the junction unmatched. Per germline, CDR1 SNHLY and CDR2 FYNNEI. This clonotype was counted between two and nine times. Antigen: not known. Study-level findings and limits: Seasonal influenza vaccination, on each occasion, was suggested by the authors to recruit few new T cells.

Specimen: non-naive T cells sorted from PBMCs, collected on the day of vaccination. V is TRBV2 and J is TRBJ2-7; 9 bases are a match to TRBD1. This clonotype was obtained from a man aged 45-65 years who received an inactivated influenza vaccine. The CDR3 sequence: CASKPDRGSYEQYF. CDR3 coding DNA: TGTGCCAGCAAGCCAGACAGGGGGTCCTACGAGCAGTACTTC.